Below, one T cell receptor beta chain is given with its context. It lacks a known antigen. One base away there is no much larger clone; base qualities are not given. The data were produced on an Illumina NovaSeq 6000. TCRalpha and TCRbeta cDNA libraries were constructed by 5'RACE with constant-segment primers, with sample barcodes and unique molecular identifiers being introduced. RNA was extracted from every sample with Trizol reagent. Libraries were amplified in two PCR steps, with a second sample barcode and Illumina TruSeq adapters added in the second step. Sequencing of the libraries was done on an Illumina NovaSeq, producing 2 x 150 bp paired-end reads. The original methods were these. With migec v1.2.7, reads were demultiplexed and then collapsed into UMI-guided consensus sequences. Using mixcr v2.1.11, UMI consensuses were aligned to TRA and TRB V and J templates and then assembled into clonotypes. Expanded or contracted clonotypes were those called significant by both edgeR and NoisET, with noise models trained on biological replicates. For edgeR calls, the thresholds were a false discovery rate-adjusted p below 0.01 and a log2 fold-change of 1. As an exploratory analysis of dynamics, max-normalized trajectories of the 1000 most abundant clonotypes were examined with PCA combined with hierarchical clustering. The CD4 or CD8 phenotype of responding clones was assigned using the separately sequenced CD4+ and CD8+ repertoires. Starting from the raw public reads, TCRdb applied fastp trimming at Q25, assembled clones with MiXCR and retained in-frame beta chains. When rows share a CDR3 protein, they turn into one entry using the most common DNA and genes. The authors' filters were not applied to this entry. A total of roughly 600,000 distinct CDR3 sequences appear in this sample, around 17% of them only once. The ten top clones hold 12% of the sample.

The sample comes from a study of T-cell memory formation after mild COVID-19 listed by TCRdb under 2021. Regarding the research as a whole: TCR sequence clusters from the two donors were largely donor specific. In a couple of donors, T-cell clones that expanded and contracted after mild COVID-19 were followed by sequencing TCRalpha and TCRbeta repertoires longitudinally. The cohort comprised two young, previously healthy adult volunteers, one female and one male. Paper-wide results and their limitations: SARS-CoV-2 specificity was not confirmed for the second-wave clones peaking on day 37. Clones contracting from day 15 to 85 had balanced CD4/CD8 phenotypes, while a second wave expanding from day 15 to 37 was biased towards CD4+. Some responding clones were found in pre-infection memory, which suggests that pre-existing cross-reactive memory T cells took part in the SARS-CoV-2 response. Only two mild cases were covered in the study, and larger cohorts including severe cases with pre-infection samples were considered necessary. Contracting CD4+ clones were found mainly in CM and EM memory subsets, while CD8+ clones were enriched in EMRA.

Ficoll-Paque density gradient centrifugation was the method used to isolate PBMCs. Its CDR3 holds 16 amino acids, cysteine through phenylalanine. Solely the CDR3 DNA is kept, with 48 bases framed from the first base. V and J are truncated by 2 bases and 4 bases respectively, leaving an intervening sequence of 17 bases. CDR1 and CDR2 (KGHSH, LQKENI) derive from the germline V gene. Source material: PBMCs or a T cell subset sorted from them (not recorded which). This clonotype was sampled from an adult woman who had mild COVID-19 (a few samples of this study predate the infection). The sample titles of this study are shuffled in the database, so cell type and time point are left out; the donor was told from shared clones. This chain joins TRBV18 to TRBJ2-5, and TRBD1 may be the D gene, going by 5 matching bases. CDR3 loop: CASSPWGPTAPETQYF. The DNA reads as follows: TGTGCCAGCTCACCATGGGGCCCGACGGCCCCAGAGACCCAGTACTTC.